The clone carrying this TCR beta chain was detected only once. The antigen remains undetermined. Collection occurred without any documented infections or immune events in donors. The entry originates in a study of identifying expanded T cells in peripheral blood. Sequencing used immunoSEQ multiplex PCR; TCRdb keeps in-frame clones, though not all of them. Among approximately 120,000 clones listed, around 90% were seen once. Whole-study results and caveats: Across healthy donors, higher total template counts meant significantly greater roughly two-week count variance. Technical replicates showed around 1.3 changed clones; about 2 weeks about 16; four weeks 19.

The specimen sequenced was blood. The TCR was taken from a person aged 18 to 75 in good health.

In DNA, the CDR3 is TGTGCCAGCAGCCGCACAGGGTTGGGCACCGGGGAGCTGTTTTTT. Protein: CASSRTGLGTGELFF. This rearrangement joins TRBV6-5 to TRBJ2-2; possible D gene TRBD1, 6 bases. From germline, CDR1 is MNHEY and CDR2 SVGAGI. V gave up 6 bases and J gave up 4 bases, with 15 bases separating them. The CDR3 runs 15 residues.